This T cell receptor (beta chain) was retrieved from a study of identical twins. Findings and limits, study-wide: Twin pairs had excess sharing that was weaker in beta out-of-frame sequences. For cord blood, abundant beta clonotypes had fewer insertions, unlike memory repertoires, which showed none. Invariant MAIT and iNKT cells may have partly biased zero-insertion analyses. Conclusions came from cross-sectional statistical analysis, not from following the same donors.

TCRdb reprocessed the 5' RACE reads with MiXCR, giving one entry per CDR3 protein. Altogether some 1,600,000 distinct CDR3 sequences are present, roughly 35% being singletons, with the ten largest covering around 0.25%. This clonotype occurred many times. Antigen: not known. There are 13 residues in the CDR3. Looked up from germline, CDR1 is LGHDT and CDR2 is YNNKEL (reference sequence). V was clipped by 3 bases and J by 5 bases, with 10 bases between them. The chain has TRBV3-1 and TRBJ1-2, with D possibly matching TRBD1 (6 bases). The specimen was cord blood. The clonotype comes from a newborn girl in good health. In DNA, the CDR3 is TGTGCCAGCAGCCAGGGACACCGGTATGGCTACACCTTC. As protein: CASSQGHRYGYTF. Supplemented by reference TRBV3-1 and TRBJ1-2, the full variable domain reads DTAVSQTPKYLVTQMGNDKSIKCEQNLGHDTMYWYKQDSKKFLKIMFSYNNKELIINETVPNRFSPKSPDKAHLNLHINSLELGDSAVYFCASSQGHRYGYTFGSGTRLTVV.